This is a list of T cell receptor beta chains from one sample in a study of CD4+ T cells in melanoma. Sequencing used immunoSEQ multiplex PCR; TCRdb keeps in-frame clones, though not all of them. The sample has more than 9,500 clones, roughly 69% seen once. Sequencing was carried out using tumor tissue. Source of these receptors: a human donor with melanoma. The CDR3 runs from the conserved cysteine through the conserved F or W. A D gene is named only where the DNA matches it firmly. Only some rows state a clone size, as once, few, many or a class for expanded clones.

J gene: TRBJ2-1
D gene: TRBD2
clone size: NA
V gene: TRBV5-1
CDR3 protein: CASSLAGAGGSGDEQFF
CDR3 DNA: TGCGCCAGCAGCTTGGCCGGCGCGGGGGGTTCGGGCGATGAGCAGTTCTTC

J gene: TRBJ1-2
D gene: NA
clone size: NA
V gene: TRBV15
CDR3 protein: CATSAGSVSHHGYTF
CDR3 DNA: TGTGCCACCAGCGCGGGATCGGTCAGCCACCATGGCTACACCTTC

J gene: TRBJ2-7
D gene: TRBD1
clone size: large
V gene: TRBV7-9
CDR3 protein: CASSSPRRTGDEQYF
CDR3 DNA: TGTGCCAGCAGCTCCCCCCGGAGGACAGGGGACGAGCAGTACTTC

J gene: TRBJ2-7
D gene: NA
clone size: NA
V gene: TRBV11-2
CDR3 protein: CASSQFGTSLGQYF
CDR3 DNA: TGTGCCAGCAGCCAATTTGGGACCTCCTTGGGGCAGTACTTC

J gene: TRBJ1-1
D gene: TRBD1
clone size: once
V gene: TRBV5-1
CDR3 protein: CASSLPGQGGGAFF
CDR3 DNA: TGCGCCAGCAGCTTGCCTGGACAGGGTGGTGGAGCTTTCTTT

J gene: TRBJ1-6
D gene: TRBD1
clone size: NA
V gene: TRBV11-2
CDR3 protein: CASSLGTGGPSPLHF
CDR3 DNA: TGTGCCAGCAGCTTAGGGACAGGGGGGCCTTCACCCCTCCACTTT

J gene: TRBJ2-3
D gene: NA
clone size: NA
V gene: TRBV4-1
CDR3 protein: CASSQVRQGYTDTQYF
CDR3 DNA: TGCGCCAGCAGCCAAGTCCGGCAGGGATACACAGATACGCAGTATTTT

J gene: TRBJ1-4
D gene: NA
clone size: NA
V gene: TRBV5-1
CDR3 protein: CASSPSEGTTNEKLFF
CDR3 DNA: TGCGCCAGCAGCCCGTCTGAGGGAACAACTAATGAAAAACTGTTTTTT

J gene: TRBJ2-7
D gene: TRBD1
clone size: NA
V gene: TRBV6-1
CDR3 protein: CASRPFRTGHYEQYF
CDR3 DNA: TGTGCCAGCAGACCGTTTCGGACAGGCCACTACGAGCAGTACTTC

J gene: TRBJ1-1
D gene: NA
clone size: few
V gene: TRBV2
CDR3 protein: CASSEGEGANTEAFF
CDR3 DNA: TGTGCCAGCAGTGAAGGAGAGGGCGCGAACACTGAAGCTTTCTTT

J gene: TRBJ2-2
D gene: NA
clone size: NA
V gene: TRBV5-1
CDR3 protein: CASSPDSVNTGELFF
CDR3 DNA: TGCGCCAGCAGCCCGGACAGCGTGAACACCGGGGAGCTGTTTTTT

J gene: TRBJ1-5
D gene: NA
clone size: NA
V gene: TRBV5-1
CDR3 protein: CASSSTGRDQPQHF
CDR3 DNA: TGCGCCAGCAGCTCTACCGGGAGGGACCAGCCCCAGCATTTT

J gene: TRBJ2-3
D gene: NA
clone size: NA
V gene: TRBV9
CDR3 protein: CASSVGINTDTQYF
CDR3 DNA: TGTGCCAGCAGCGTAGGCATTAACACAGATACGCAGTATTTT

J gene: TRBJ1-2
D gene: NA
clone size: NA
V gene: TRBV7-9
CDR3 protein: CASSPPISYGYTF
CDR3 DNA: TGTGCCAGCAGCCCCCCTATAAGCTATGGCTACACCTTC

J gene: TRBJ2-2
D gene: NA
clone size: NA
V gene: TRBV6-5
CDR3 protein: CASSYQNTGELFF
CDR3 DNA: TGTGCCAGCAGTTACCAGAACACCGGGGAGCTGTTTTTT

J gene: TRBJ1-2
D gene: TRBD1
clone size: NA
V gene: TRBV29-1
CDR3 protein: CSVRTGLHGYTF
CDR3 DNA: TGCAGCGTTAGGACAGGTCTCCATGGCTACACCTTC

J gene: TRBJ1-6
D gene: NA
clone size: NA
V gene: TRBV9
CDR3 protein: CASSPDGGNSPLHF
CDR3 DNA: TGTGCCAGCAGCCCAGACGGGGGAAATTCACCCCTCCACTTT

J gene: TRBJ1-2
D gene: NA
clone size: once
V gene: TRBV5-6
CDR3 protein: CASSPQGYGYTF
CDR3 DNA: TGTGCCAGCAGCCCCCAGGGGTATGGCTACACCTTC

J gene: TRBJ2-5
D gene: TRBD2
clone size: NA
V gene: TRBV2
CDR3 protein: CASSVRTSGGETQYF
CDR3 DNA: TGTGCCAGCAGTGTCAGGACTAGCGGGGGAGAGACCCAGTACTTC

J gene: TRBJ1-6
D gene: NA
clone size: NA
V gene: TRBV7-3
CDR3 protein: CASSLRPGADSPLHF
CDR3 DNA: TGTGCCAGCAGCTTAAGGCCGGGGGCCGATTCACCCCTCCACTTT

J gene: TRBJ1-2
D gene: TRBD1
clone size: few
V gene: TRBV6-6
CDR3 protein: CASSPGQGRSGYTF
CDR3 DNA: TGTGCCAGCAGTCCGGGACAGGGTAGAAGCGGCTACACCTTC

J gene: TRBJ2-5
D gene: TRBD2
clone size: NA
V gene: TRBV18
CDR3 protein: CASSPGLAGQETQYF
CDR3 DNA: TGTGCCAGCTCCCCGGGACTAGCTGGACAAGAGACCCAGTACTTC

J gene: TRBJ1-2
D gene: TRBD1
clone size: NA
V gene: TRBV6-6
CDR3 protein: CASEPMGDRSLYGYTF
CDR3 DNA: TGTGCCAGCGAGCCGATGGGGGACAGGTCGCTATATGGCTACACCTTC

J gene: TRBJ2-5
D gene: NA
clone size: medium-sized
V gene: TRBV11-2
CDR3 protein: CASSPRSKETQYF
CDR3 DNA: TGTGCCAGCAGCCCCCGGAGTAAAGAGACCCAGTACTTC

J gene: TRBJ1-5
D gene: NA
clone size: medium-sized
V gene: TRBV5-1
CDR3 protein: CASSLTTGYGQPQHF
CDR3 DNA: TGCGCCAGCAGCTTAACCACAGGTTATGGGCAGCCCCAGCATTTT

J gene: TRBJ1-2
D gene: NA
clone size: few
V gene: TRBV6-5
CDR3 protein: CASSQRDGYGYTF
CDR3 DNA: TGTGCCAGCAGCCAGAGGGATGGCTATGGCTACACCTTC

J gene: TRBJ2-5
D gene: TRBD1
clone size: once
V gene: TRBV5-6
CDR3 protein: CASSLGGTVRGTQYF
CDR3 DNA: TGTGCCAGCAGCTTGGGAGGGACAGTGCGTGGGACCCAGTACTTC

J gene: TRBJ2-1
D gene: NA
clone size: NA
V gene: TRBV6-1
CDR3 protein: CASGYNEQFF
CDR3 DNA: TGTGCCAGCGGGTACAATGAGCAGTTCTTC

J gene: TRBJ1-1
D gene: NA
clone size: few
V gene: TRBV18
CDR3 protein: CASSPDRLTAGTEAFF
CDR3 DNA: TGTGCCAGCTCTCCAGACAGGCTAACTGCGGGCACTGAAGCTTTCTTT

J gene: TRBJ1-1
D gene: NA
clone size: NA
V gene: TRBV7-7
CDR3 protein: CASSPLGAAEAFF
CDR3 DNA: TGTGCTAGCAGCCCATTAGGGGCAGCTGAAGCTTTCTTT

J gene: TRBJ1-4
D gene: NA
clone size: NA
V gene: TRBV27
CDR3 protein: CASSTQGARAEKLFF
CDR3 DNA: TGTGCCAGCAGTACGCAAGGGGCGAGAGCTGAAAAACTGTTTTTT

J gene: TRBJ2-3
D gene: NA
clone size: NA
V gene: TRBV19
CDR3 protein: CASSIAARTDTQYF
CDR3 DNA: TGTGCCAGTAGTATTGCCGCCCGCACAGATACGCAGTATTTT

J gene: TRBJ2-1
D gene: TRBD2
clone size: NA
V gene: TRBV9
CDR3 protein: CASSVGGSGGAYEQFF
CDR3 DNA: TGTGCCAGCAGCGTAGGTGGGAGCGGGGGGGCCTATGAGCAGTTCTTC

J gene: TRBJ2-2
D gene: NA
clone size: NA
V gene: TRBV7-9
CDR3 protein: CASSHTGTLITGELFF
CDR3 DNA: TGTGCCAGCAGCCATACCGGGACTCTTATAACCGGGGAGCTGTTTTTT

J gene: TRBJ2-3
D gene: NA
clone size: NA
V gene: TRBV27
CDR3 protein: CASSWTIRDTQYF
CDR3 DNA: TGTGCCAGCAGTTGGACCATCAGAGATACGCAGTATTTT

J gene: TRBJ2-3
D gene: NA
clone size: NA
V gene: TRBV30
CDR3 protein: CAWGSLDTQYF
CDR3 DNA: TGTGCCTGGGGTAGCCTAGATACGCAGTATTTT

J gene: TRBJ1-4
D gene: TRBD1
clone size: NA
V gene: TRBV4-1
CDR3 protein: CASSRRDRVGEEKLFF
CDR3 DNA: TGCGCCAGCAGCCGCCGGGACAGGGTCGGAGAGGAAAAACTGTTTTTT

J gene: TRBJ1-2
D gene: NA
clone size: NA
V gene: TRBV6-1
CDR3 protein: CASAPSQLTYTNF
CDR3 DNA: TGTGCCAGCGCCCCATCACAACTGACATATACCAACTTC

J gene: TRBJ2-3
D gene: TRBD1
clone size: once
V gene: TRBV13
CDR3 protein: CASSGTGGTDTQYF
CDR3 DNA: TGTGCCAGCAGCGGAACAGGGGGTACAGATACGCAGTATTTT

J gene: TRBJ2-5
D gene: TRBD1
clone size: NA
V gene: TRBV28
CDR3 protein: CASSPYLTGMVQYF
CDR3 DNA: TGTGCCAGCAGTCCATACCTGACAGGGATGGTCCAGTACTTC

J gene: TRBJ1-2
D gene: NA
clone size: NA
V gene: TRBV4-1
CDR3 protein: CASSQGAWGRGYGYTF
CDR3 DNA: TGCGCCAGCAGCCAAGGAGCCTGGGGACGGGGCTATGGCTACACCTTC

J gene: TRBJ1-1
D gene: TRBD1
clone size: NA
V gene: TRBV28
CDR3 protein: CASRLTGLAAFF
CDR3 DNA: TGTGCCAGCAGATTGACAGGGCTCGCAGCTTTCTTT

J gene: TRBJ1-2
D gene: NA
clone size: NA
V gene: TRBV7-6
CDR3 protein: CASSSGQLHGYTF
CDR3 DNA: TGTGCCAGCAGCTCTGGACAGTTGCATGGCTACACCTTC

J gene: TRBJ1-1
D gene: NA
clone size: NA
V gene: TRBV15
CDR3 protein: CATSRSDPGGTEAFF
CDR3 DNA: TGTGCCACCAGCAGATCCGATCCTGGAGGAACTGAAGCTTTCTTT

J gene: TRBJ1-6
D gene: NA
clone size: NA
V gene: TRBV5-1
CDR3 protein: CASSLEVVNSPLHF
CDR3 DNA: TGCGCCAGCAGCTTGGAGGTAGTTAATTCACCCCTCCACTTT

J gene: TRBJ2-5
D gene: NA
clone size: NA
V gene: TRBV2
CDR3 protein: CASRRRGSQETQYF
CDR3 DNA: TGTGCCAGCAGGAGACGGGGGAGCCAAGAGACCCAGTACTTC

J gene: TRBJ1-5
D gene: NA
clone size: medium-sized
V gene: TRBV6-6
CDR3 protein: CASSHYRLVINQPQHF
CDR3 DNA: TGTGCCAGCAGTCACTATAGACTGGTGATCAATCAGCCCCAGCATTTT

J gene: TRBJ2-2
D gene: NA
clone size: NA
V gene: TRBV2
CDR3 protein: CASSVQVTQTGELFF
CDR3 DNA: TGTGCCAGCAGTGTTCAGGTCACACAAACCGGGGAGCTGTTTTTT

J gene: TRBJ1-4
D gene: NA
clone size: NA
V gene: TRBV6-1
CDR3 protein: CASSAEGTGNEKLFF
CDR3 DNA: TGTGCCAGCAGTGCAGAAGGGACTGGTAATGAAAAACTGTTTTTT

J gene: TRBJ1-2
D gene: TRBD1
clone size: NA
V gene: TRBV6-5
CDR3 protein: CASKKGTGLDGYTF
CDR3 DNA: TGTGCCAGCAAAAAAGGGACAGGGCTTGATGGCTACACCTTC

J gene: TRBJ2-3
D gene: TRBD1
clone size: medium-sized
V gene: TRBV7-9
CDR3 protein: CASSPGQSTGTDTQYF
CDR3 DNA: TGTGCCAGCAGCCCGGGACAGTCAACCGGCACAGATACGCAGTATTTT

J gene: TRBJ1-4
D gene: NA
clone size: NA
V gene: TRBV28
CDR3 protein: CASSSPALRKLFF
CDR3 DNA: TGTGCCAGCAGTTCCCCCGCACTTAGAAAACTGTTTTTT

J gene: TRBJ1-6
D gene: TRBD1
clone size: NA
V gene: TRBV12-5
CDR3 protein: CASGLGRPGQGNSPLHF
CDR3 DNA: TGTGCTAGTGGTTTGGGCCGCCCGGGACAGGGGAATTCACCCCTCCACTTT

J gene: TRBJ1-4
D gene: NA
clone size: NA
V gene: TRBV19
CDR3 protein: CASSSDWQDATNEKLFF
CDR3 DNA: TGTGCCAGTAGTTCTGATTGGCAGGATGCAACTAATGAAAAACTGTTTTTT

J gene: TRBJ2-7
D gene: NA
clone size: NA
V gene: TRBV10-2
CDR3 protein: CASTLSGLSYEQYF
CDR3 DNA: TGCGCCAGCACCCTCAGTGGCCTCTCCTACGAGCAGTACTTC

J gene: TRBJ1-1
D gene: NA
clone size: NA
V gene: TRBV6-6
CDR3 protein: CASSPLGADAGTEAFF
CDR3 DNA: TGTGCCAGCTCCCCGCTCGGGGCGGACGCGGGCACTGAAGCTTTCTTT

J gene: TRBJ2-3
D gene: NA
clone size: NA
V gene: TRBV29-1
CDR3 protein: CSVDPLTDTQYF
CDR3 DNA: TGCAGCGTTGATCCCCTCACAGATACGCAGTATTTT

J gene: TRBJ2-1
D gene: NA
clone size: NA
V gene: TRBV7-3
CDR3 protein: CASSLVTSNEQFF
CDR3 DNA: TGTGCCAGCAGCTTAGTTACAAGCAATGAGCAGTTCTTC

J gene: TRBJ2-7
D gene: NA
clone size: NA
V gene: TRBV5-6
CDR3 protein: CASSLPRAEQYF
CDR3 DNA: TGTGCCAGCAGCTTGCCTAGGGCCGAGCAGTACTTC